This T cell receptor (beta chain) derives from a study of cytomegalovirus exposure and HLA in healthy donors. The ends lost 5 bases at V and 2 bases at J; junction bases unmatched: 3. The germline V gene encodes CDR1 SGHVS and CDR2 FQNEAQ. CDR3 length equals 14 residues. Assay: immunoSEQ multiplex PCR; the TCRdb copy retains only in-frame clones and omits some. The sample holds under 250,000 clones, around 80% seen once. The donors were members of the validation cohort, which comprised roughly 120 subjects and was separate from the first cohort of 666 subjects. The TCR originated in a woman in her twenties or thirties in good health and CMV-seronegative. The sample consisted of PBMCs. This rearrangement joins TRBV7-8 to TRBJ2-7; 10 positions agree with TRBD1. This CDR3 reads CASSQTGGPYEQYF. The CDR3 DNA reads TGTGCCAGCAGCCAGACAGGGGGCCCCTACGAGCAGTACTTC.